The rows below give T cell receptor beta chains drawn from one sample of a study of T cells expressing NK-cell markers. TCRdb reprocessed the 5' RACE reads, with one entry per CDR3 protein and no DNA. In total, the table holds about 410,000 distinct CDR3 sequences. Sequenced: blood T cells: a sorted CD56 or NKG2C T cell subset, CD4+ or CD8+ T cells, or bulk PBMC T cells (not recorded which). These receptors all stem from a woman aged 45-60 years in good health. The CDR3 runs from the conserved cysteine through the conserved F or W.

CDR3 protein	V gene	J gene
CASSVLMAAGSEQFF	TRBV27	TRBJ2-1
CASMSGGSATDTQYF	TRBV5-1	TRBJ2-3
CASRVSGWSGANVLTF	TRBV12-3/TRBV12-4	TRBJ2-6
CASTGGSSYEQYF	TRBV27	TRBJ2-7
CAWSRAGGAEAFF	TRBV30	TRBJ1-1
CASSLGEREQYF	TRBV7-8	TRBJ2-7
CSAPGQGSGELFF	TRBV29-1	TRBJ2-2
CSARVQQGWETQYF	TRBV20-1	TRBJ2-5
CASSHQNVDTQYF	TRBV7-7	TRBJ2-3
CASSLVQTKPVHGYTF	TRBV7-2	TRBJ1-2
CASHSGSRDEQFF	TRBV11-2	TRBJ2-1
CATSQRGARTYGYTF	TRBV15	TRBJ1-2
CSARDYRDISYNSPLHF	TRBV20-1	TRBJ1-6
CASSQGRAVRANQPQHF	TRBV4-1	TRBJ1-5
CASSQAGKTEAFF	TRBV3-1	TRBJ1-1
CATSRDRGLYEQYF	TRBV15	TRBJ2-7
CAIRIRGAGANVLTF	TRBV10-3	TRBJ2-6
CASSPGQFTGELFF	TRBV4-1	TRBJ2-2
CATSGSGSGYEQYF	TRBV24-1	TRBJ2-7
CATSSPGAGNTIYF	TRBV15	TRBJ1-3
CASSLGGAVVMKAFF	TRBV5-5	TRBJ1-1
CSARDPLPGGDTEAFF	TRBV20-1	TRBJ1-1
CSVKMAIENIQYF	TRBV29-1	TRBJ2-4
CASSFPKGLPKKLQETQYF	TRBV5-1	TRBJ2-5
CASRYGGAYTDTQYF	TRBV7-2	TRBJ2-3
CASSPYDPILTDTQYF	TRBV5-1	TRBJ2-3
CATHDGRFTDTQYF	TRBV10-2	TRBJ2-3
CASSQLGTGSQPQHF	TRBV4-1	TRBJ1-5
CASSYFEAYNEQFF	TRBV6-2/TRBV6-3	TRBJ2-1
CATSGTAQETQYF	TRBV7-9	TRBJ2-5
CASSYSNALAGTDTQYF	TRBV6-2/TRBV6-3	TRBJ2-3
CASSAILADTDTQYF	TRBV9	TRBJ2-3
CATRGERERDTQYF	TRBV24-1	TRBJ2-3
CSVAAGPHPGELFF	TRBV29-1	TRBJ2-2
CASSPRGSQNNEQFF	TRBV7-2	TRBJ2-1
CASSSVSGRLYNEQFF	TRBV27	TRBJ2-1
CASTQGVANSPLHF	TRBV5-1	TRBJ1-6
CASRGQGRSTDTQYF	TRBV6-5	TRBJ2-3
CASSPTRLAEMYQETQYF	TRBV28	TRBJ2-5
CASSLGIGAQVTEAFF	TRBV5-1	TRBJ1-1
CASSLGLAAQYF	TRBV5-6	TRBJ2-3
CASSFTGLAGVGTGELFF	TRBV10-2	TRBJ2-2
CASSLLSPDTQYF	TRBV5-1	TRBJ2-3
CASSFSFAAIYTGELFF	TRBV28	TRBJ2-2
CASSGMHNYGYTF	TRBV25-1	TRBJ1-2
CASSQGAGGKSYEQYF	TRBV5-1	TRBJ2-7
CASSSPGQGGTGELFF	TRBV12-3/TRBV12-4	TRBJ2-2
CASSLTGGAETQYF	TRBV5-1	TRBJ2-5
CASSLRVEATGELFF	TRBV5-1	TRBJ2-2
CASSLAGGAGGYTF	TRBV7-9	TRBJ1-2
CASSYSAPREQYF	TRBV6-2/TRBV6-3	TRBJ2-7
CASSLGRTDTQYF	TRBV5-1	TRBJ2-3